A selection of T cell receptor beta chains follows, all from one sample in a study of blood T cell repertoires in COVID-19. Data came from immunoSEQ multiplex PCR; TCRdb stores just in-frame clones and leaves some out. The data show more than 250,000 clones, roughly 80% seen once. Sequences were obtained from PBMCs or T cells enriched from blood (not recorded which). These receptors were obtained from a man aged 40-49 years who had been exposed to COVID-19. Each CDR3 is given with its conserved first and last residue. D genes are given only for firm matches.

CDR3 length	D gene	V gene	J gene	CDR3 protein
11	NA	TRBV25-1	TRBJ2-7	CASSRDYEQYF
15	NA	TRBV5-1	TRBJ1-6	CASSDDISGNSPLHF
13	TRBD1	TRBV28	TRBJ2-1	CASSQSGGHEQFF
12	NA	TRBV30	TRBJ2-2	CAGPGIQGELFF
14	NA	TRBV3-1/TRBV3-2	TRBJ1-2	CASSQSVSNYGYTF
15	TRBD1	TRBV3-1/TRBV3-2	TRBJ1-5	CASSPRGDSNQPQHF
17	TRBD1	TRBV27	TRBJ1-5	CASSPHQGGVSNQPQHF
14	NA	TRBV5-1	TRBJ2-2	CASSLKVGTGELFF
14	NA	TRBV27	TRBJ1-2	CASRPRGGIAGYTF
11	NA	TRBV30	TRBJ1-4	CAWSSDGRRIF
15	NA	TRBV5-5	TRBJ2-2	CASTLREWDTGELFF
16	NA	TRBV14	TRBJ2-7	CASSQVGLRQIYEQYF
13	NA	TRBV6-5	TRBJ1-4	CASRSSTNEKLFF
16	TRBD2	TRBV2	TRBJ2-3	CASKRTSGSMGDTQYF
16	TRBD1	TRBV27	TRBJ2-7	CASSLTRDRISYEQYF
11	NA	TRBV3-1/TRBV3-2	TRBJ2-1	CASSQPNEQFF
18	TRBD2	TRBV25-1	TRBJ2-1	CASSGRTSGRRFYNEQFF
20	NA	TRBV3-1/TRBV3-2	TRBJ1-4	CASSQDPRGGLKVWDEKLFF
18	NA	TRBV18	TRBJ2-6	CASSPATGLVSGANVLTF
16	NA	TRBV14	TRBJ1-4	CASSPTTTGFVKKLFF
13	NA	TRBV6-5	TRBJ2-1	CASSYTNHRAQFF
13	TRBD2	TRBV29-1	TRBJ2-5	CSVILAGGETQYF
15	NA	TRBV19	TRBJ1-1	CASSTQGPPNTEAFF
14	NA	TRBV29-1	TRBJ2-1	CSVRATHSYNEQFF
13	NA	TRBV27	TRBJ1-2	CASSFSPDNGYTF
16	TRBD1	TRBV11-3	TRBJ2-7	CASRPDRDLNSYEQYF
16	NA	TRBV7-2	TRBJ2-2	CASSPRTQPGTGELFF
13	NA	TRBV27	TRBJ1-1	CASSRGQYTEAFF
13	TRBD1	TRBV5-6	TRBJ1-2	CASSRTGGNGYTF
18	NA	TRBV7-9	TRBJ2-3	CASSFPRGAHPDTDTQYF
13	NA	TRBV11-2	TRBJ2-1	CASSLGRSNEQFF
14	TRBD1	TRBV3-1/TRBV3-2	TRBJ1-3	CASSDREGGNTIYF